Each of the 30 T cell receptor beta chains below was sequenced from the same sample in a study of blood T cell repertoires in COVID-19. Assay: immunoSEQ multiplex PCR; the TCRdb copy retains only in-frame clones and omits some. Among 130,000 or so clones listed, roughly three quarters were seen once. The specimen was peripheral blood. These receptors came from a woman in her seventies with acute or convalescent COVID-19.

This clone was found a few times. This rearrangement joins TRBV2 to TRBJ2-1, with D uncertain. Trimming shortened V by 4 bases and J by 5 bases, and 6 bases separated the two germline ends. The germline CDR1 and CDR2 sequences are SNHLY and FYNNEI. This CDR3 spans 12 amino acids. In nucleotides, the CDR3 is TGTGCCAGCAGTGGAGTAAACAATGAGCAGTTCTTC. It codes for CASSGVNNEQFF.

The chain links TRBV2 to TRBJ2-3; no clear D. V gave up 6 bases and J gave up 3 bases, with 7 bases separating them. This CDR3 comprises 12 residues. Germline V gene data show CDR1 as SNHLY and CDR2 as FYNNEI. CDR3 amino acids: CASSEVTDTQYF. In nucleotides, the CDR3 is TGTGCCAGCAGCGAGGTTACAGATACGCAGTATTTT.

This clone has just one count. The V and J genes are TRBV29-1 and TRBJ1-1, with D perhaps TRBD1 (5 bases). Per the germline V gene, CDR1 is SQVTM and CDR2 is ANQGSEA. Trimming removed 1 base from V and 10 bases from J, with 28 bases in between. The CDR3 has 17 amino acids. CDR3 sequence: CSVEGVGGVMNTDGAFF. As DNA, the CDR3 is TGCAGCGTTGAAGGTGTGGGGGGAGTAATGAACACTGATGGAGCTTTCTTT.

This clone has a single count. V and J are TRBV13 and TRBJ2-3; 14 bases match TRBD2. V dropped 5 bases and J dropped 4; count of bases not matched to a gene: 5. The CDR3 is 16 amino acids. Germline V gene sequence: CDR1 PRHDT, CDR2 FYEKMQ (reference sequence). CDR3 nucleotide sequence: TGTGCCAGCAGCGTCCGACTAGCGGGGGGGGCAGATACGCAGTATTTT. It encodes CASSVRLAGGADTQYF.

CDR3 nucleotide sequence: TGTGCCAGCAGTGGACTACAGGGGGTGGGAACCTACGAGCAGTACTTC. Translating it yields CASSGLQGVGTYEQYF. The chain recombines TRBV28 with TRBJ2-7; 8 nucleotides agree with TRBD1. The CDR3 consists of 16 residues. Germline V gene data show CDR1 as MDHEN and CDR2 as SYDVKM. V lost 5 bases to trimming and J lost 2 bases; unmatched junction nucleotides: 11.

This chain links TRBV6-2 or TRBV6-3 with TRBJ2-5, with D possibly TRBD1 on 6 matching bases. Deletions cut 3 bases from V and 2 bases from J, with 13 bases between. The length of the CDR3 is 15 residues. Per germline, CDR1 MNHEY and CDR2 SVGEGT. For the CDR3, the DNA is TGTGCCAGCAGTTATACAGGGACCTTTCAAGAGACCCAGTACTTC. Amino acid sequence: CASSYTGTFQETQYF.

The chain combines TRBV6-1 with TRBJ2-7; 11 nucleotides agree with TRBD2. J lost 1 base, V lost 2 bases, and 10 bases had no gene match. CDR1 is MNHNS and CDR2 is SASEGT in the germline V gene. The CDR3 has 18 amino acids. CDR3 sequence reads: CASSEWSTSGIISYEQYF. The CDR3 DNA sequence: TGTGCCAGCAGTGAATGGTCGACTAGCGGGATTATTTCCTACGAGCAGTACTTC.

V usage is TRBV6-5 and J usage is TRBJ2-1; 9 bases fit TRBD1. The CDR3 is 14 amino acids. The V gene end was trimmed by 2 bases and the J gene end by 4 bases; junction bases not matched to a gene: 0. CDR1 and CDR2 from the germline V gene are MNHEY and SVGAGI. For the CDR3, the DNA is TGTGCCAGCAGTTACGGGACAGGGTACAATGAGCAGTTCTTC. Translating gives CASSYGTGYNEQFF.

This clone came up a few times. This chain joins TRBV27 and TRBJ2-1, with 10 bases that match TRBD1. This CDR3 spans 16 amino acids. With V trimmed by 3 bases and J by 10 bases, 12 bases remained unmatched. Germline CDR1 MNHEY, CDR2 SMNVEV (reference sequence). CDR3 DNA sequence: TGTGCCAGCAGTTTCGCGACAGGGGGCCCCAACAGGGAGCAGTTCTTC. Its protein product is CASSFATGGPNREQFF.

The chain links TRBV6-6 to TRBJ2-2, with 10 bases that match TRBD2. The V and J ends lost 5 bases and 1 base, in that order; junction bases with no gene match: 1. The CDR3 has 15 amino acids. Germline loops: CDR1 MNHNY, CDR2 SVGAGI (reference sequence). This chain's CDR3 is CASSSGRGNTGELFF. The CDR3 DNA is TGTGCCAGCAGTAGCGGGAGGGGGAACACCGGGGAGCTGTTTTTT.

This sequence joins TRBV28 and TRBJ2-1; 10 bases match TRBD2. The CDR3 has 16 residues. Germline lookup yields CDR1 MDHEN and CDR2 SYDVKM. V trimming: 1 base; J trimming: 7 bases; junction bases outside the gene matches: 7. This CDR3 reads CASSLSGAGGGNEQFF. As DNA, the CDR3 is TGTGCCAGCAGTTTATCGGGAGCGGGAGGGGGTAATGAGCAGTTCTTC.

The chain carries TRBV14 and TRBJ2-3; 8 bases agree with TRBD1. There are 16 residues in the CDR3. V shed 1 base, J shed 0 bases, and the junction held 3 bases outside the gene matches. Germline V gene sequence: CDR1 SGHDN, CDR2 FVKESK. Written as DNA, the CDR3 is TGTGCCAGCAGCCAAGTCGGGACAGGTAGCACAGATACGCAGTATTTT. The encoded protein is CASSQVGTGSTDTQYF.

The rearrangement links TRBV6-1 to TRBJ2-3, with D possibly being TRBD2 (6 bases). CDR1 MNHNS and CDR2 SASEGT come from the germline V gene. The CDR3 length is 16 residues. With 1 base removed from V and 2 bases from J, the gap between germline ends came to 13 bases. CDR3 region: CASSEDWAGPTDTQYF. CDR3 bases: TGTGCCAGCAGTGAAGACTGGGCGGGACCCACAGATACGCAGTATTTT.

CDR3 in DNA: TGCGCCAGCAGCCAAGATAGGGGCCTAAACAATGAGCAGTTCTTC. Translating it yields CASSQDRGLNNEQFF. V gene TRBV4-3 combines with J gene TRBJ2-1; possible D gene TRBD1, 5 bases. Germline V CDR1 and CDR2: LGHNA, YSLEER. This CDR3 comprises 15 residues. The germline V and J ends were trimmed by 0 bases and 5 bases, with 11 bases remaining between them.

This clone showed up many times. J is TRBJ2-3 and V is TRBV3-1 (or the pseudogene TRBV3-2); 12 bases fit TRBD2. V dropped 4 bases and J dropped 6; count of bases not matched to a gene: 5. This CDR3 contains 15 residues. Germline CDR1 and CDR2: LGHDT and YNNKEL (reference sequence). CDR3 nucleotide sequence: TGTGCCAGCAGCCCTAGCGGGAGGGCCCCTGATACGCAGTATTTT. It encodes CASSPSGRAPDTQYF.

This clone has only a few counts. The genes are TRBV12-3 or TRBV12-4 and TRBJ2-5; 11 nucleotides align to TRBD1. This CDR3 is 13 amino acids long. V trimming: 8 bases; J trimming: 4 bases; junction bases outside the gene matches: 3. CDR3 sequence reads: CASWTGGGETQYF. DNA for the CDR3: TGTGCCAGCTGGACAGGGGGCGGAGAGACCCAGTACTTC.

The rearrangement joins TRBV7-8 to TRBJ2-7, with a weak D call TRBD2 (6 bases). The CDR3 runs 13 residues. The V end was cut by 1 base, the J end by 6 bases, with 10 bases between. In germline, CDR1 is SGHVS, CDR2 FQNEAQ. CDR3 residues: CASSLERGGEQYF. For the CDR3, the DNA is TGTGCCAGCAGCTTAGAGAGGGGAGGCGAGCAGTACTTC.

The gene calls are TRBV28 and TRBJ1-3, with D perhaps matching TRBD1 (5 bases). V was trimmed by 2 bases and J by 5 bases, leaving 10 bases between them. The germline V gene has CDR1 MDHEN and CDR2 SYDVKM. This CDR3 has 14 amino acids. Written as DNA, the CDR3 is TGTGCCAGCAGTTTAGGACAAGCCAGAAACACCATATATTTT. This sequence encodes CASSLGQARNTIYF.

This chain connects TRBV27 to TRBJ2-1, with TRBD2 matching over 7 bases. This CDR3 contains 14 residues. Germline V lookup: CDR1 MNHEY, CDR2 SMNVEV (reference sequence). The J segment lost 7 bases and the V segment lost 3 bases, leaving 6 bases of the junction unmatched. CDR3 sequence: CASSLVGRGNEQFF. The CDR3 nucleotides read TGTGCCAGCAGTTTGGTCGGGCGGGGGAATGAGCAGTTCTTC.

This clone was seen only once. The V call is TRBV19, the J call TRBJ1-3; perhaps TRBD1 as D (6 bases). This CDR3 is 14 amino acids long. The V and J ends lost 6 bases and 2 bases respectively, with 11 bases between them. Germline-derived CDR1 and CDR2 are LNHDA and SQIVND (reference sequence). CDR3 DNA sequence: TGTGCCAGTAGGCAGGGGTCAACTGGAAACACCATATATTTT. Protein product: CASRQGSTGNTIYF.

This clone has only a few counts. This sequence joins TRBV6-5 and TRBJ1-5; TRBD1 matches 7 bases. The CDR3 length is 15 residues. With 6 bases clipped from V and 8 bases from J, the junction kept 13 bases outside the gene matches. Germline lookup yields CDR1 MNHEY and CDR2 SVGAGI. CDR3 protein: CASRTSIGGAEPQHF. As DNA, the CDR3 is TGTGCCAGCAGGACTAGTATAGGGGGCGCGGAGCCCCAGCATTTT.

The chain carries TRBV9 and TRBJ1-6; TRBD1 matches at 10 bases. Germline loops: CDR1 SGDLS, CDR2 YYNGEE. CDR3 size: 18 residues. V gave up 5 bases and J gave up 5 bases; unmatched junction bases: 13. The CDR3 here is CASSDPRDRGPNNSPLHF. The CDR3 coding sequence is TGTGCCAGCAGTGATCCCCGGGACAGGGGTCCCAATAATTCACCCCTCCACTTT.

The chain carries TRBV4-2 and TRBJ1-1; 9 nucleotides align to TRBD1. The CDR3 has 15 amino acids. CDR1 is LGHNA and CDR2 is YNFKEQ in the germline V gene. Losses at the gene ends were 1 base for V and 8 bases for J; bases not matched to a gene: 8. The CDR3 nucleotides read TGTGCCAGCAGCCAAGTAGGACAGGGGATAGGGGAAGCTTTCTTT. Its protein product is CASSQVGQGIGEAFF.

The V gene is TRBV6-5, the J gene TRBJ2-2; D is possibly TRBD1 (5 bases). The CDR3 has 16 amino acids. V was shortened by 2 bases and J by 1 base, with 11 bases between the two germline ends. Germline CDR1 MNHEY, CDR2 SVGAGI. The CDR3 sequence is CASSYEGVRNTGELFF. The DNA of the CDR3 is TGTGCCAGCAGTTACGAAGGGGTAAGGAACACCGGGGAGCTGTTTTTT.

The V gene is TRBV6-2 or TRBV6-3, the J gene TRBJ1-2; possibly TRBD1 for D (6 bases). V shed 2 bases and J shed 4 bases, with 8 bases lying between them. The CDR3 contains 13 residues. From germline, CDR1 is MNHEY and CDR2 SVGEGT. The CDR3 loop is CASSYPDSYGYTF. The CDR3 DNA sequence: TGTGCCAGCAGTTACCCGGACAGCTATGGCTACACCTTC.

This chain joins TRBV29-1 and TRBJ1-2, with TRBD1 as a possible D gene (5 bases). The germline CDR1 and CDR2 sequences are SQVTM and ANQGSEA. The CDR3 contains 12 residues. Deletions cut 3 bases from V and 1 base from J, with 6 bases between. CDR3 in amino acids: CSVDRDNYGYTF. CDR3 nucleotides: TGCAGCGTTGACAGGGATAACTATGGCTACACCTTC. Full variable domain (rest looked up from reference TRBV29-1 and TRBJ1-2): SAVISQKPSRDICQRGTSLTIQCQVDSQVTMMFWYRQQPGQSLTLIATANQGSEATYESGFVIDKFPISRPNLTFSTLTVSNMSPEDSSIYLCSVDRDNYGYTFGSGTRLTVV.

The chain joins TRBV25-1 to TRBJ1-1, with 7 bases identical to TRBD1. Germline CDR1 MGHDK, CDR2 SYGVNS. After removal of 3 bases from V and 1 base from J, the junction contained 2 bases not matched to a gene. This CDR3 contains 14 residues. As DNA, the CDR3 is TGTGCCAGCAGTGATAGGACAGGGAACACTGAAGCTTTCTTT. It specifies CASSDRTGNTEAFF.

The J gene is TRBJ1-4, the V gene TRBV6-5; 8 nucleotides match TRBD1. V lost 5 bases to trimming and J lost 8 bases; unmatched junction nucleotides: 4. This CDR3 is 13 amino acids long. The germline CDR1 and CDR2 sequences are MNHEY and SVGAGI. CDR3 region: CASSTTGDEKLFF. The CDR3 nucleotides read TGTGCCAGCAGTACGACAGGGGACGAAAAACTGTTTTTT.

This chain joins TRBV7-9 and TRBJ1-1; D perhaps matches TRBD1 (6 bases). The germline V gene encodes CDR1 SEHNR and CDR2 FQNEAQ (reference sequence). The germline V and J ends were trimmed by 5 bases and 1 base, with 17 bases remaining between them. The CDR3 sequence is 16 residues long. The DNA for the CDR3 is TGTGCCAGCAGCCCCGGGACACCGGACCCGAACACTGAAGCTTTCTTT. This translates into CASSPGTPDPNTEAFF. Supplemented by reference TRBV7-9 and TRBJ1-1, the full variable domain reads DTGVSQNPRHKITKRGQNVTFRCDPISEHNRLYWYRQTLGQGPEFLTYFQNEAQLEKSRLLSDRFSAERPKGSFSTLEIQRTEQGDSAMYLCASSPGTPDPNTEAFFGQGTRLTVV.

This clone was detected a few times. V is TRBV18 and J is TRBJ1-5; D possibly corresponds to TRBD1 (5 bases). The CDR3 loop spans 15 amino acids. The germline CDR1 and CDR2 sequences are KGHSH and LQKENI. The germline V and J ends were trimmed by 4 bases and 0 bases, with 10 bases remaining between them. CDR3 protein: CASSRVGDSNQPQHF. As DNA, the CDR3 is TGTGCCAGCTCACGGGTAGGGGATAGCAATCAGCCCCAGCATTTT. Complete variable domain (other parts from reference TRBV18 and TRBJ1-5): NAGVMQNPRHLVRRRGQEARLRCSPMKGHSHVYWYRQLPEEGLKFMVYLQKENIIDESGMPKERFSAEFPKEGPSILRIQQVVRGDSAAYFCASSRVGDSNQPQHFGDGTRLSIL.